The sample holds a few counts of the clone carrying this T cell receptor beta chain. No antigen is known for it. Germline trimming cut 0 bases from V and 2 bases from J; bases unmatched to any gene: 7. Looked up from germline, CDR1 is SGHRS and CDR2 is YFSETQ. The CDR3 is 18 residues long. Amplification from RNA transcripts yielded the TCR beta CDR3 regions. Following a first-round RT-PCR that used HTBI primers, a second-round multiplex PCR was carried out. Each CDR3 protein is one row after TCRdb ran MiXCR on the multiplex PCR reads. The sample lists about 620,000 distinct CDR3 sequences; 22% were seen once. The data derive from a study of Graves' ophthalmopathy and Graves' hyperthyroidism. The study, taken as a whole, reports: Ophthalmopathy was separated from stable hyperthyroidism by a 13-signature model with roughly 91% sensitivity and around 81% specificity. With a specificity of around 77% and a sensitivity of just under 71%, the model predicted ophthalmopathy progression.

Clinical symptoms, serum thyroxine, TRAb, thyroid ultrasound and orbital computed tomography were relied on for diagnosis. The sequenced sample consisted of peripheral blood. The genes are TRBV5-1 and TRBJ2-5; 13 bases agree with TRBD2. The clonotype was recovered from a woman between 18 and 29 years old with stable Graves' hyperthyroidism. Some clones in this sample may be carry-over from other donors' samples. CDR3 sequence reads: CASSLGTSGSPIQETQYF. The DNA for the CDR3 is TGCGCCAGCAGCTTGGGGACTAGCGGGAGCCCCATTCAAGAGACCCAGTACTTC.